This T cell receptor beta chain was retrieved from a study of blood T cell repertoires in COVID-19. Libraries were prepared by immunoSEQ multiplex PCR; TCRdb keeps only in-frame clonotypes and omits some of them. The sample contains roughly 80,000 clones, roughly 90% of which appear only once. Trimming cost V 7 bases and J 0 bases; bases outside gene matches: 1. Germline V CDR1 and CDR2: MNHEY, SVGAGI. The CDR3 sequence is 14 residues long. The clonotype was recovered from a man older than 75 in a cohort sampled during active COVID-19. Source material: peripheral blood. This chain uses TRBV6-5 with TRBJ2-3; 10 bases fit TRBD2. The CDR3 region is CASILAGSTDTQYF. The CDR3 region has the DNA TGTGCCAGCATACTAGCGGGGAGCACAGATACGCAGTATTTT.